These T cell receptor beta chains were read from a single sample in a study of T cells in tuberculosis. Sequencing was performed with immunoSEQ multiplex PCR; in TCRdb, only in-frame clones are kept and a portion is missing. In the table there are 20,000 to 25,000 clones, 80% to 90% of which are singletons. Sequenced input: PBMCs. The receptor set was obtained from a donor between 10 and 35 years old with latent tuberculosis or without tuberculosis infection. CDR3s include the opening cysteine and the closing phenylalanine or tryptophan. The D gene is left open where the match is weak. The size of a clone is reported for some rows only, either as once, few or many, or as a class for expanded clones.

d_call,v_call,j_call,clone_size,cdr3_aa,cdr3_nt
TRBD2,TRBV6-9,TRBJ2-5,few,CASSYSGTSGGETQYF,TGTGCCAGCAGTTACTCTGGGACTAGCGGAGGAGAGACCCAGTACTTC
-,TRBV5-1,TRBJ2-2,-,CASSLDGGGRTGELFF,TGCGCCAGCAGCTTGGATGGAGGGGGCCGGACCGGGGAGCTGTTTTTT
TRBD1,TRBV30,TRBJ2-1,-,CAWSVRTGGSYNEQFF,TGTGCCTGGAGTGTACGGACAGGGGGCTCCTACAATGAGCAGTTCTTC
TRBD1,TRBV12-5,TRBJ2-5,-,CASGLGQGEETQYF,TGTGCTAGTGGTTTGGGACAGGGAGAGGAGACCCAGTACTTC
-,TRBV11-2,TRBJ2-1,-,CASSRPGSYNEQFF,TGTGCCAGCAGCCGGCCGGGCTCCTACAATGAGCAGTTCTTC
-,TRBV6-1,TRBJ1-5,few,CASSVYKDQPQHF,TGTGCCAGCAGTGTTTACAAAGATCAGCCCCAGCATTTT
-,TRBV12-5,TRBJ1-5,-,CASGSPRGGQSNQPQHF,TGTGCTAGTGGTTCACCCCGGGGGGGCCAGAGCAATCAGCCCCAGCATTTT
-,TRBV5-6,TRBJ1-4,-,CASSSIRDSYEKLFF,TGTGCCAGCAGCTCGATCCGGGATAGTTACGAAAAACTGTTTTTT
-,TRBV19,TRBJ1-5,-,CAAGGFQPQHF,TGTGCCGCCGGAGGGTTTCAGCCCCAGCATTTT
-,TRBV7-3,TRBJ2-1,-,CASSLTFGGPPEQFF,TGTGCCAGCAGCTTAACGTTTGGGGGCCCTCCCGAGCAGTTCTTC
-,TRBV11-2,TRBJ2-2,-,CASSAARAKTGELFF,TGTGCCAGCAGCGCGGCCAGGGCTAAGACCGGGGAGCTGTTTTTT
-,TRBV30,TRBJ1-1,-,CACPRRGPNTEAFF,TGTGCCTGTCCAAGAAGGGGTCCGAACACTGAAGCTTTCTTT
-,TRBV21-1,TRBJ1-1,-,CASISSGHPTEAFF,TGTGCCAGCATTTCCTCTGGACACCCCACTGAAGCTTTCTTT
-,TRBV30,TRBJ1-1,-,CAWSRQGNTEAFF,TGTGCCTGGAGTAGACAAGGGAACACTGAAGCTTTCTTT
TRBD1,TRBV18,TRBJ1-5,-,CASSPGQGVHQPQHF,TGTGCCAGCTCACCCGGACAGGGAGTCCATCAGCCCCAGCATTTT
TRBD1,TRBV30,TRBJ2-7,-,CAWNSGQGIFLLQYF,TGTGCCTGGAATTCGGGACAGGGGATTTTTCTACTGCAGTACTTC
-,TRBV4-1,TRBJ2-4,-,CASSQDEVIQYF,TGCGCCAGCAGCCAAGATGAGGTCATTCAGTACTTC
-,TRBV6-6,TRBJ1-1,-,CASTPGVGAGTEAFF,TGTGCCAGCACCCCAGGGGTAGGGGCGGGCACTGAAGCTTTCTTT
-,TRBV30,TRBJ1-4,-,CAWSHRTPTNEKLFF,TGTGCCTGGTCCCATCGGACACCAACTAATGAAAAACTGTTTTTT
-,TRBV2,TRBJ1-5,-,CASSEGRVALLGNQPQHF,TGTGCCAGCAGTGAAGGCAGGGTGGCGCTTCTGGGCAATCAGCCCCAGCATTTT
TRBD2,TRBV9,TRBJ2-1,-,CASSVVPSGGVTSSYNEQFF,TGTGCCAGCAGCGTAGTTCCTAGCGGGGGAGTAACTAGCTCCTACAATGAGCAGTTCTTC
-,TRBV11-2,TRBJ2-3,-,CASSRVNVADTQYF,TGTGCCAGCAGCCGAGTTAACGTCGCAGATACGCAGTATTTT
TRBD2,TRBV2,TRBJ2-5,-,CASRDRGVGSQETQYF,TGTGCCAGCAGGGATCGGGGGGTGGGGTCCCAAGAGACCCAGTACTTC
-,TRBV7-2,TRBJ2-1,once,CASSLPLSSYNEQFF,TGTGCCAGCAGCTTACCCCTAAGCTCCTACAATGAGCAGTTCTTC
-,TRBV21-1,TRBJ1-5,-,CASSKDASLDRGLSNQPQHF,TGTGCCAGCAGCAAAGACGCATCACTCGACAGGGGGCTTAGCAATCAGCCCCAGCATTTT
-,TRBV4-1,TRBJ2-1,-,CASSQDNRMREQFF,TGCGCCAGCAGCCAAGATAACCGGATGAGGGAGCAGTTCTTC
TRBD1,TRBV29-1,TRBJ1-1,-,CSGGYGQGALIAFF,TGCAGCGGTGGGTACGGACAGGGCGCCCTTATAGCTTTCTTT
TRBD1,TRBV9,TRBJ1-2,-,CASSTRTGGQVGYTF,TGTGCCAGCAGCACACGGACAGGGGGGCAAGTAGGCTACACCTTC
-,TRBV4-3,TRBJ1-2,-,CASSPQVNYGYTF,TGCGCCAGCAGCCCTCAGGTGAACTATGGCTACACCTTC
TRBD1,TRBV6-1,TRBJ2-1,-,CASSEGRTGTGFFVEFF,TGTGCCAGCAGTGAAGGACGTACCGGGACAGGGTTCTTTGTCGAGTTCTTC
-,TRBV28,TRBJ2-5,once,CASRRKGSQETQYF,TGTGCCAGCAGGCGTAAGGGGTCCCAAGAGACCCAGTACTTC
TRBD2,TRBV5-4,TRBJ2-3,-,CASSLGPQGYSGGSTDTQYF,TGTGCCAGTAGCTTGGGGCCCCAGGGATATAGCGGGGGGAGCACAGATACGCAGTATTTT
-,TRBV2,TRBJ1-4,-,CASIRTENEKLFF,TGTGCCAGCATCCGGACAGAAAATGAAAAACTGTTTTTT
-,TRBV19,TRBJ2-1,-,CATTRWLGSSYNEQFF,TGTGCCACGACTCGGTGGCTAGGGAGCTCCTACAATGAGCAGTTCTTC
TRBD2,TRBV13,TRBJ2-1,-,CASSRKLAGVSEQFF,TGTGCCAGCAGCCGCAAACTAGCGGGGGTAAGTGAGCAGTTCTTC
-,TRBV6-4,TRBJ1-1,-,CASSSTANTEAFF,TGTGCCAGCAGTTCGACTGCGAACACTGAAGCTTTCTTT
-,TRBV11-3,TRBJ2-5,-,CASSSRAEETQYF,TGTGCCAGCAGCTCCCGCGCCGAGGAGACCCAGTACTTC
TRBD2,TRBV14,TRBJ2-4,-,CASSQSGGRPNF,TGTGCCAGCAGCCAGTCGGGGGGTAGACCAAACTTC
-,TRBV5-8,TRBJ1-5,-,CASSFPTVQPQHF,TGTGCCAGCAGCTTTCCGACAGTCCAGCCCCAGCATTTT
-,TRBV11-2,TRBJ2-1,-,CASSAFGYEQFF,TGTGCCAGCAGCGCTTTTGGCTATGAGCAGTTCTTC
-,TRBV6-4,TRBJ1-6,-,CASRAVQGIRSPLHF,TGTGCCAGCAGAGCCGTCCAGGGGATCCGTTCACCCCTCCACTTT
TRBD1,TRBV28,TRBJ1-1,once,CASSFLPGQGDTEAFF,TGTGCCAGCAGTTTCCTCCCGGGACAGGGTGACACTGAAGCTTTCTTT
TRBD1,TRBV7-2,TRBJ2-7,-,CASSFRTGGGYEQYF,TGTGCCAGCAGCTTCAGGACAGGGGGCGGGTACGAGCAGTACTTC
TRBD1,TRBV6-5,TRBJ2-5,once,CASSPWDSLETQYF,TGTGCCAGCAGTCCCTGGGACAGCTTAGAGACCCAGTACTTC
TRBD1,TRBV6-1,TRBJ1-1,few,CASSEVWTDRVGIF,TGTGCCAGCAGTGAAGTCTGGACAGACAGGGTGGGGATCTTT
TRBD1,TRBV2,TRBJ1-1,-,CASSDDRGNTEAFF,TGTGCCAGCAGTGACGACAGGGGGAACACTGAAGCTTTCTTT